This T cell receptor (beta chain) was found in a study of T cells in Graves' hyperthyroidism and ophthalmopathy. Template material for amplifying TCR beta CDR3 regions consisted of RNA transcripts. An initial round of RT-PCR targeting the TCR CDR3 relied on the HTBI primer set. TCRdb fed the multiplex PCR reads into MiXCR, producing one record per CDR3 protein. This sample carries roughly 240,000 distinct CDR3 sequences, over 20% of them seen once, and the ten largest clones take around 32%. This clonotype occurred many times. Its antigen is as yet unknown. The study, taken as a whole, reports: Onset of ophthalmopathy came a median approximately 6.8 months after the model predicted it.

The CDR3 has 14 amino acids. With 3 bases removed from V and 4 bases from J, the gap between germline ends came to 13 bases. Source material: blood. This clonotype was obtained from a middle-aged woman with Graves' ophthalmopathy. This chain connects TRBV12-3 or TRBV12-4 to TRBJ2-7; D is uncertain. The CDR3 is CASSFAGQAYEQYF. The CDR3 coding sequence is TGTGCCAGCAGTTTCGCTGGCCAGGCGTACGAGCAGTACTTC.